This note documents a single T cell receptor beta chain sequence. This specimen belongs to a study of blood T cell repertoires in COVID-19. Study-level information: The origin of the acute and convalescent COVID-19 samples was the United States, Italy and Spain. T cells, B-cell-depleted T cells, or PBMCs provided the cDNA or gDNA that served as material.

Between the trimmed V and J ends, which lost 1 base and 7 bases, there was a span of 10 bases. The V gene's germline CDR1 is LNHDA and CDR2 SQIVND (reference sequence). The CDR3 totals 13 residues. Original analysis: Amplified reference gene primers provided the basis for estimating nucleated cell counts. The data were produced by immunoSEQ multiplex PCR, yet TCRdb's version contains in-frame clones alone and is incomplete. That table is the source of V, J and clone size, and D and trimming were worked out from the DNA. This sample has under 250,000 clones, with roughly nine tenths found just once. The TCR comes from a man aged 60-69 years with acute or convalescent COVID-19. The gene calls are TRBV19 and TRBJ1-2; no clear D. The sequencing input was peripheral blood. The CDR3 sequence: CASSIGLRSGYTF. CDR3 DNA: TGTGCCAGTAGTATAGGATTAAGGAGTGGCTACACCTTC.